The 30 T cell receptor beta chains below were found in one sample sequenced in a study of T-cell reconstitution after alpha-beta-depleted transplantation in children. Construction of the TCRbeta library involved unique molecular identifiers. TCRdb reprocessed the PCR reads with MiXCR, giving one entry per CDR3 protein. The data show 150,000 to 200,000 distinct CDR3 sequences, less than 15% seen once. The sample consisted of PBMCs from the stem cell graft donor, taken from the stem cell graft. These receptors were taken from a human donor who donated a stem cell graft to a child with acute lymphoblastic leukemia.

The rearrangement joins TRBV20-1 to TRBJ2-1, with 9 bases matching TRBD2. This CDR3 contains 15 residues. Looked up from germline, CDR1 is DFQATT and CDR2 is SNEGSKA (reference sequence). V lost 0 bases, J lost 15 bases, and 15 bases stayed unmatched. CDR3 residues: CSARDLASGEERVFF. Here the CDR3 DNA reads TGCAGTGCTAGAGATTTAGCTAGCGGGGAGGAAAGGGTGTTCTTC.

This clonotype came up a few times. CDR3 amino acids: CASSTRTGIGGAEAFF. In DNA form, the CDR3 reads TGCGCCAGCAGCACCCGGACAGGGATAGGCGGCGCTGAAGCTTTCTTT. This chain joins TRBV5-1 and TRBJ1-1, with TRBD1 matching over 8 bases. CDR1 and CDR2 from the germline V gene are SGHRS and YFSETQ. The junction had 14 bases not matched to a gene; V was cut back by 4 bases and J by 6 bases. This CDR3 is built from 16 residues.

The chain employs TRBV6-1 and TRBJ2-3; D gene ambiguous. Germline CDR1 reads MNHNS; CDR2 reads SASEGT. CDR3 length equals 18 residues. Trimming removed 2 bases at V and 0 bases at J, with 18 bases between. CDR3 residues: CASSERLTRGYSTDTQYF. DNA of the CDR3: TGTGCCAGCAGTGAAAGACTGACTCGTGGGTATAGCACAGATACGCAGTATTTT.

This sequence joins TRBV7-9 and TRBJ1-1, with a tentative D call TRBD1 (6 bases). V gave up 4 bases and J gave up 8 bases, with 14 bases separating them. The germline gives CDR1 SEHNR, CDR2 FQNEAQ (reference sequence). CDR3 size: 13 residues. The CDR3, as DNA: TGTGCCAGCAGCTATAGTAACAGGGACGAAGCTTTCTTT. This sequence encodes CASSYSNRDEAFF.

This clonotype was seen ten or more times. In DNA, the CDR3 is TGCAGTGCTAGACCGGACAGGGGGTACTATGGCTACACCTTC. Protein product: CSARPDRGYYGYTF. The chain links TRBV20-1 to TRBJ1-2; 10 nucleotides agree with TRBD1. The CDR3 sequence is 14 residues long. Per germline, CDR1 DFQATT and CDR2 SNEGSKA (reference sequence). J was trimmed by 3 bases and V by 2 bases; bases with no gene match: 3.

This clonotype was found many times. The gene calls are TRBV19 and TRBJ2-2, with D unclear. This CDR3 has 11 residues. Germline V lookup: CDR1 LNHDA, CDR2 SQIVND (reference sequence). V lost 1 base, J lost 6 bases, and 0 bases lay in between. CDR3 region: CASSIAGELFF. The DNA for the CDR3 is TGTGCCAGTAGTATAGCCGGGGAGCTGTTTTTT.

The genes are TRBV5-1 and TRBJ2-7, with TRBD1 identical over 8 bases. The germline CDR1 and CDR2 sequences are SGHRS and YFSETQ. V shed 5 bases, J shed 7 bases, and the junction held 8 bases outside the gene matches. The length of the CDR3 is 13 residues. In nucleotides, the CDR3 is TGCGCCAGCAGTTTCAGGGGGCGGTCGGAGCAGTACTTC. Protein product: CASSFRGRSEQYF.

The sample holds many counts of this clonotype. This chain links TRBV27 with TRBJ1-2; 8 bases are a match to TRBD1. This CDR3 has 14 residues. V was pared by 5 bases and J by 6 bases, with 8 bases of the junction left unmatched. In germline, CDR1 is MNHEY, CDR2 SMNVEV (reference sequence). The CDR3, as DNA: TGTGCCAGCAGTCTAAAAAACAGGGGGGATGGCTACACCTTC. As protein: CASSLKNRGDGYTF.

This clonotype was seen many times. V and J are TRBV29-1 and TRBJ1-1; TRBD1 is a possible D gene (5 bases). Trimming removed 0 bases at V and 4 bases at J, with 12 bases between. This CDR3 is built from 14 residues. CDR1 and CDR2 from the germline V gene are SQVTM and ANQGSEA. The CDR3 region is CSVEDRQGSTEAFF. The DNA of the CDR3 is TGCAGCGTTGAAGATCGTCAGGGCAGCACTGAAGCTTTCTTT.

This clonotype was observed many times. The chain recombines TRBV7-6 with TRBJ2-7; D perhaps matches TRBD1 (5 bases). CDR3 length: 14 residues. V lost 2 bases and J lost 1, with 9 bases in between. Germline V gene lookup returns CDR1 SGHVS and CDR2 FNYEAQ. This chain's CDR3 is CASSLFDSSYEQYF. The DNA for the CDR3 is TGTGCCAGCAGCTTATTTGACAGTTCCTACGAGCAGTACTTC.

The rearrangement links TRBV5-6 to TRBJ2-2; TRBD1 matches at 9 bases. The germline CDR1 and CDR2 sequences are SGHDT and YYEEEE. The V and J ends lost 3 bases and 4 bases, in that order; junction bases with no gene match: 4. The CDR3 consists of 15 residues. The CDR3 nucleotides are TGTGCCAGCAGCTGGACAGGGGCGGCCACCGGGGAGCTGTTTTTT. Translated, it gives CASSWTGAATGELFF.

The chain is built from TRBV20-1 and TRBJ2-6; D is unresolved. CDR3 size: 14 residues. Germline CDR1 reads DFQATT; CDR2 reads SNEGSKA (reference sequence). V lost 0 bases and J lost 0, with 3 bases in between. CDR3: CSARDPSGANVLTF. The DNA of the CDR3 is TGCAGTGCTAGAGATCCCTCTGGGGCCAACGTCCTGACTTTC.

Many counts were recorded for this clonotype. The chain couples TRBV3-1 to TRBJ2-5; tentatively, D is TRBD2 (6 bases). The CDR3 has 16 residues. Germline CDR1 LGHDT, CDR2 YNNKEL (reference sequence). Between the trimmed V and J ends, which lost 5 bases and 3 bases, there was a span of 19 bases. The CDR3, as DNA: TGTGCCAGCAGCGACCCCTTCGGACTATGGGAAGAGACCCAGTACTTC. Encoded protein: CASSDPFGLWEETQYF.

This sequence joins TRBV2 and TRBJ2-1, with D perhaps matching TRBD2 (6 bases). Per germline, CDR1 SNHLY and CDR2 FYNNEI. V lost 8 bases and J lost 2, with 16 bases in between. This CDR3 has 15 residues. In nucleotides, the CDR3 is TGTGCCAGCGGTTTGGAGGGGACGCCCTACAATGAGCAGTTCTTC. Amino acid sequence: CASGLEGTPYNEQFF.

The gene calls are TRBV13 and TRBJ2-1; 10 nucleotides agree with TRBD2. The CDR3 covers 18 residues. Per germline, CDR1 PRHDT and CDR2 FYEKMQ (reference sequence). Trimming at V came to 4 bases and at J to 1 base, leaving 10 bases not matched to a gene. The CDR3 reads CASSSGPSGRVSYNEQFF. DNA for the CDR3: TGTGCCAGCAGCTCCGGGCCTAGCGGGAGAGTATCCTACAATGAGCAGTTCTTC.

There are many counts of this clonotype. The chain carries TRBV6-1 and TRBJ2-5, with D possibly matching TRBD2 (5 bases). Trimming took off 5 bases at V and 7 bases at J, with 17 bases between the two ends. The germline V gene has CDR1 MNHNS and CDR2 SASEGT. CDR3 size: 14 residues. CDR3 residues: CASSPLSRVRTQYF. The DNA for the CDR3 is TGTGCCAGCAGTCCCCTTTCGAGGGTGCGGACCCAGTACTTC.

This clonotype was detected many times. The V and J genes are TRBV29-1 and TRBJ1-1, with D perhaps TRBD1 (5 bases). CDR1 and CDR2 from the germline V gene are SQVTM and ANQGSEA. V lost 3 bases and J 4 bases, leaving 12 bases between the germline ends. This CDR3 spans 13 amino acids. The CDR3 protein is CSVDNWGGTEAFF. Written as DNA, the CDR3 is TGCAGCGTTGACAATTGGGGGGGCACTGAAGCTTTCTTT.

In its sample, this clonotype was seen many times. This chain links TRBV12-3 or TRBV12-4 with TRBJ2-7; D unclear. This CDR3 spans 9 amino acids. Trimming left V 6 bases short and J 3 bases short, with 0 bases between. The CDR3 here is CASSYEQYF. The DNA for the CDR3 is TGTGCCAGCAGCTACGAGCAGTACTTC.

Only a few counts were recorded for this clonotype. The chain employs TRBV7-9 and TRBJ1-1, with TRBD1 as a possible D gene (6 bases). There are 15 residues in the CDR3. Trimming cost V 5 bases and J 1 base, with 14 bases left between them. CDR1 SEHNR and CDR2 FQNEAQ come from the germline V gene (reference sequence). The CDR3 sequence is CASSAWAGANTEAFF. CDR3 bases: TGTGCCAGCAGCGCCTGGGCGGGGGCGAACACTGAAGCTTTCTTT.

This clonotype was found many times. The chain uses TRBV10-3 and TRBJ2-1; 14 bases are a match to TRBD2. The CDR3 is 15 residues long. The germline V gene has CDR1 ENHRY and CDR2 SYGVKD. Losses at the gene ends were 8 bases for V and 6 bases for J; bases not matched to a gene: 6. CDR3: CAILATSGRANEQFF. In nucleotides, the CDR3 is TGTGCCATCCTAGCGACTAGCGGGAGGGCCAATGAGCAGTTCTTC.

This clonotype showed up just a few times. The CDR3 nucleotides are TGTGCCAGCAGTTTACTAGGGGGCGTGTACATTCAGTACTTC. It specifies CASSLLGGVYIQYF. The chain carries TRBV12-3 or TRBV12-4 and TRBJ2-4; 7 bases match TRBD1. The CDR3 totals 14 residues. V lost 2 bases and J lost 8; bases outside the gene matches: 6.

This clonotype was observed at least ten times. This chain uses TRBV6-5 with TRBJ1-1, with D unclear. Germline assignment: CDR1 MNHEY and CDR2 SVGAGI. The CDR3 is 14 amino acids. The germline V and J ends were trimmed by 2 bases and 4 bases, with 11 bases remaining between them. CDR3 residues: CASSYGGPGTEAFF. CDR3 DNA: TGTGCCAGCAGTTACGGAGGGCCGGGCACTGAAGCTTTCTTT.

This clonotype was found many times. The genes are TRBV7-9 and TRBJ1-6; TRBD1 matches at 7 bases. The CDR3 length is 14 residues. Germline loops: CDR1 SEHNR, CDR2 FQNEAQ (reference sequence). With V trimmed by 5 bases and J by 5 bases, 3 bases remained unmatched. Here the CDR3 reads CASSPQGHNSPLHF. The CDR3 nucleotides read TGTGCCAGCAGCCCACAGGGGCATAATTCACCCCTCCACTTT.

V gene TRBV7-2 combines with J gene TRBJ2-1; 14 nucleotides agree with TRBD2. With V trimmed by 5 bases and J by 6 bases, 21 bases remained unmatched. The CDR3 spans 21 residues. Germline CDR1 reads SGHTA; CDR2 reads FQGNSA. CDR3 DNA sequence: TGTGCCAGCAGCCGCAGACAGGGGACTGGACTAGCGGGAGGCAGAGGCAATGAGCAGTTCTTC. Translating it yields CASSRRQGTGLAGGRGNEQFF.

There are many counts of this clonotype. The chain uses TRBV28 and TRBJ1-5; a weak D match, TRBD1 (5 bases). The CDR3 sequence is 12 residues long. V lost 11 bases and J 5 bases, leaving 13 bases between the germline ends. Per the germline V gene, CDR1 is MDHEN and CDR2 is SYDVKM. CDR3 coding DNA: TGTGCCGGGGGATCCCTCGATCAGCCCCAGCATTTT. This translates into CAGGSLDQPQHF.

This clonotype was seen repeatedly, ten times or more. The genes are TRBV12-3 or TRBV12-4 and TRBJ2-7; TRBD2 matches 11 bases. V shed 5 bases, J shed 3 bases, and the junction held 15 bases outside the gene matches. The CDR3 spans 18 residues. CDR3 nucleotide sequence: TGTGCCAGCAGTCCCCCCTTGGCGGGACTAGCGGAGAACTACGAGCAGTACTTC. It encodes CASSPPLAGLAENYEQYF.

The genes are TRBV28 and TRBJ2-1; D tentatively reads TRBD1 or TRBD2 (5 bases each). The CDR3 has 15 residues. V was trimmed by 6 bases and J by 5 bases, leaving 17 bases between them. In germline, CDR1 is MDHEN, CDR2 SYDVKM. The DNA for the CDR3 is TGTGCCAGCAGGGGGGACGGAGCGGCAAACAATGAGCAGTTCTTC. Its protein is CASRGDGAANNEQFF.

The CDR3 loop reads CASSLSTNPGGYTF. The DNA for the CDR3 is TGCGCCAGCAGCTTGTCGACTAACCCAGGAGGCTACACCTTC. The gene calls are TRBV5-1 and TRBJ1-2; unclear D gene. Germline V lookup: CDR1 SGHRS, CDR2 YFSETQ. Trimming removed 1 base at V and 8 bases at J, with 15 bases between. The CDR3 sequence is 14 residues long.

As DNA, the CDR3 is TGTGCCTGGAGCGTGGGCCCGGGCGAGCAGTACTTC. Translated, it gives CAWSVGPGEQYF. The chain recombines TRBV30 with TRBJ2-7; no clear D. Germline V gene sequence: CDR1 GTSNPN, CDR2 SVGIG (reference sequence). The germline V and J ends were trimmed by 3 bases and 6 bases, with 12 bases remaining between them. The CDR3 length is 12 residues.

This CDR3 is CASRSLGQGTYSYEQYF. The CDR3 coding sequence is TGTGCCAGCAGATCCCTCGGGCAGGGGACGTACTCCTACGAGCAGTACTTC. The V call is TRBV27, the J call TRBJ2-7; tentative D call: TRBD1 (6 bases). The CDR3 is 17 residues long. The V end was cut by 6 bases, the J end by 0 bases, with 21 bases between. Germline CDR1 and CDR2: MNHEY and SMNVEV (reference sequence).